A single sample is the source of the 5 T cell receptor beta chains below, sequenced in a study of T cells in Graves' hyperthyroidism and ophthalmopathy. Researchers took RNA transcripts and amplified the TCR beta CDR3 regions from them. Primed by the HTBI set, a first-round RT-PCR was run on the TCR CDR3. MiXCR was run by TCRdb on the multiplex PCR reads, yielding one entry per CDR3 protein. The sample holds over 650,000 distinct CDR3 sequences, roughly 17% seen once. The sequenced sample was blood. These TCRs come from a man aged 18 to 30 with Graves' hyperthyroidism.

This clonotype appeared a few times. The chain links TRBV12-3 or TRBV12-4 to TRBJ2-7, with D possibly being TRBD2 (6 bases). Between the trimmed V and J ends, which lost 2 bases and 6 bases, there was a span of 14 bases. The CDR3 covers 14 residues. The CDR3 protein is CASSLSGVMSEQYF. In nucleotides, the CDR3 is TGTGCCAGCAGTTTATCGGGGGTAATGAGCGAGCAGTACTTC.

This clonotype was counted only a few times. This rearrangement joins TRBV12-3 or TRBV12-4 to TRBJ1-2; D gene ambiguous. V was pared by 3 bases and J by 0 bases, with 8 bases between. The CDR3 is made up of 14 amino acids. The CDR3 region is CASSFYPANYGYTF. The DNA for the CDR3 is TGTGCCAGCAGTTTCTACCCTGCTAACTATGGCTACACCTTC.

The V and J genes are TRBV20-1 and TRBJ2-5; D is tentatively TRBD1 or TRBD2 (5 bases each). The CDR3 length is 14 residues. Trimming stripped 5 bases from V and 2 bases from J, with 15 bases between. Germline loops: CDR1 DFQATT, CDR2 SNEGSKA (reference sequence). The CDR3 DNA follows: TGCAGTGCTCCCCCGGGACGGACTCAAGAGACCCAGTACTTC. It yields the protein CSAPPGRTQETQYF.

In this sample, this clonotype turned up a few times. J is TRBJ2-3 and V is TRBV28; TRBD2 agrees at 8 bases. This CDR3 is 14 amino acids long. V lost 5 bases and J lost 2; bases outside the gene matches: 3. Germline lookup yields CDR1 MDHEN and CDR2 SYDVKM. CDR3 protein: CASSNGGATDTQYF. The DNA for the CDR3 is TGTGCCAGCAGTAACGGGGGGGCCACAGATACGCAGTATTTT.

This chain links TRBV7-9 with TRBJ2-5; TRBD1 is a possible D gene (6 bases). In germline, CDR1 is SEHNR, CDR2 FQNEAQ (reference sequence). V lost 5 bases and J lost 5, with 18 bases in between. The CDR3 is 15 amino acids. The CDR3 protein is CASSTPTGIRETQYF. CDR3 nucleotides: TGTGCCAGCAGCACACCAACAGGGATTCGGGAGACCCAGTACTTC.